The sequence of this T cell receptor (beta chain) was determined in a study of shared clonotypes between healthy human individuals. Findings and limits, study-wide: Memory subsets generally showed lower estimated richness than naive subsets. Around 5.4% of naive CD4 clonotypes were common to four donors.

V lost 4 bases and J lost 8; bases outside the gene matches: 10. The CDR3 is 15 residues long. Germline V gene data show CDR1 as SGHRS and CDR2 as YFSETQ. Sequencing was performed with immunoSEQ multiplex PCR; in TCRdb, only in-frame clones are kept and a portion is missing. There are roughly 2.6 million clones in the sample; 85% to 95% occur only once, and over 0.12% lies in the top ten. Comment on this clone: As yet, its antigen is unknown.

The rearrangement links TRBV5-1 to TRBJ2-1; 9 nucleotides agree with TRBD2. The TCR comes from a man aged 18 to 30 in good health. What was sequenced was naive CD4+ T cells sorted from blood. Subset of the sample: CD45RA+ positively selected. The CDR3 nucleotides are TGCGCCAGCAGCCCTAGCGGGATCGGGGTAGATGAGCAGTTCTTC. This encodes CASSPSGIGVDEQFF. Full variable domain (rest looked up from reference TRBV5-1 and TRBJ2-1): KAGVTQTPRYLIKTRGQQVTLSCSPISGHRSVSWYQQTPGQGLQFLFEYFSETQRNKGNFPGRFSGRQFSNSRSEMNVSTLELGDSALYLCASSPSGIGVDEQFFGPGTRLTVL.